This T cell receptor (beta chain) was captured by sequencing in a study of radiotherapy plus CTLA-4 blockade in lung cancer. Study details: For less than 20% of patients, objective responses occurred, and about 33% had disease control.

Notes on the study in general: Tumor-derived TCR clones expanded in blood after radiotherapy plus ipilimumab.

On this clone itself: The antigen remains undetermined.

CDR1 is MNHEY and CDR2 is SVGAGI in the germline V gene. The CDR3 covers 12 residues. The ends lost 4 bases at V and 8 bases at J; junction bases unmatched: 3. Each patient with chemo-refractory metastatic non-small-cell lung cancer was treated with focal radiation plus CTLA-4 blockade using ipilimumab. Libraries were prepared by immunoSEQ multiplex PCR; TCRdb keeps only in-frame clonotypes and omits some of them. The sample lists about 45,000 clones, over 55% occurring once. The origin of this receptor is a human donor with non-small cell lung cancer who had a partial response to radiotherapy plus ipilimumab. The sequencing here drew on peripheral blood, taken from a patient treated with radiotherapy plus ipilimumab. The chain carries TRBV6-5 and TRBJ1-2; TRBD1 aligns across 8 bases. CDR3 loop: CASSSGTGGYTF. The CDR3 bases are TGTGCCAGCAGTTCCGGGACAGGCGGCTACACCTTC.